This T cell receptor beta chain was captured in a study of CD8 T cells in Susac syndrome. This CDR3 is 11 amino acids long. Germline V CDR1 and CDR2: SEHNR, FQNEAQ (reference sequence). V lost 5 bases and J 4 bases, leaving 6 bases between the germline ends. The authors carried out high-throughput sequencing of TCR beta. They applied it to CD8+ and CD4+ T cells obtained from blood. Controls were drawn from healthy donors and were matched for age and sex. Negative isolation yielded CD4+ and CD8+ T cells, and FACS enriched TEMRA cells. Random hexamers were used to reverse transcribe an amount of about 0.45 to 1 ug RNA. Amplification of TCR beta CDR3 across 54 Vbeta and 13 Jbeta was performed with immunoSEQ multiplex PCR. One entry per CDR3 protein results from TCRdb running MiXCR on the immunoSEQ multiplex PCR reads. Here the sample spans 85,000 to 90,000 distinct CDR3 sequences, roughly 93% being singletons.

Source material: CD8+ T cells from PBMCs. The chain carries TRBV7-9 and TRBJ2-7; unclear D gene. This receptor was identified in a human donor in good health. The CDR3 here is CASSDQYEQYF. CDR3 in DNA: TGTGCCAGCAGCGATCAATACGAGCAGTACTTC.